This paragraph covers one T cell receptor (beta chain) sequence. The data were taken from a study of blood T cell repertoires in COVID-19. The germline V gene encodes CDR1 LNHDA and CDR2 SQIVND (reference sequence). The CDR3 has 15 residues. V lost 4 bases, J lost 9 bases, and 19 bases lay in between. TCRdb keeps only in-frame clones here, not all; method: immunoSEQ multiplex PCR. The repertoire holds roughly 200,000 clones, with around 83% as singletons. Sequences were obtained from peripheral blood. This TCR came from an older woman with acute or convalescent COVID-19. The V call is TRBV19, the J call TRBJ2-1; D possibly corresponds to TRBD1 (6 bases). CDR3 in amino acids: CASSRGRGSHGEQFF. The CDR3 DNA reads TGTGCCAGTAGTAGGGGGCGAGGCTCCCACGGTGAGCAGTTCTTC.